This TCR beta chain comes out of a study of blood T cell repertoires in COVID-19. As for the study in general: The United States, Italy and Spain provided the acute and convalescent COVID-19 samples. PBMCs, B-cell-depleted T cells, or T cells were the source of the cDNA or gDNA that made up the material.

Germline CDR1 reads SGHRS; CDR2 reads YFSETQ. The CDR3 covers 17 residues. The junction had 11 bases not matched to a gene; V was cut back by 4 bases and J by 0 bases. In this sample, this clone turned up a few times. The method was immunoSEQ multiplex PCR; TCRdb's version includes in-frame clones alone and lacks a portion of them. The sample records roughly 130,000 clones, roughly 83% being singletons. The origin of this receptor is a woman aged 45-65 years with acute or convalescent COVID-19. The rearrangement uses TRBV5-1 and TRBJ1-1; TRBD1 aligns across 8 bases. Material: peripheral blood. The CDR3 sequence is CASSPWWGTGMNTEAFF. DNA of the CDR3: TGCGCCAGCAGCCCCTGGTGGGGGACAGGAATGAACACTGAAGCTTTCTTT.